Shown below are 26 T cell receptor beta chains from a single sample sequenced in a study of identical twins. TCRdb redid the calling of the 5' RACE reads with MiXCR, one entry per CDR3 protein. The table has approximately 210,000 distinct CDR3 sequences, less than 9.5% seen once. Sequencing was done on a sample of memory (CD45RO+) T cells sorted from blood. Receptor source: a woman aged 18-30 years in good health.

This clonotype has more than one count but fewer than ten. The J gene is TRBJ2-1, the V gene TRBV5-1, with 11 nucleotides matching TRBD2. V lost 4 bases and J lost 9; bases outside the gene matches: 9. The germline V gene has CDR1 SGHRS and CDR2 YFSETQ. The CDR3 extends over 15 amino acids. CDR3 bases: TGCGCCAGCAGCGAAACTAGCGGGAGAAGCCGTGAGCAGTTCTTC. This translates into CASSETSGRSREQFF.

This clonotype occurred many times. This chain uses TRBV15 with TRBJ2-2, with D uncertain. CDR1 is LNHNV, CDR2 YYDKDF, per germline (reference sequence). This CDR3 region has 15 residues. The V end lost 1 base, the J end lost 3 bases, and 9 bases lay between the germline ends. Here the CDR3 reads CATSRGGVDTGELFF. CDR3 in DNA: TGTGCCACCAGCAGAGGCGGAGTGGACACCGGGGAGCTGTTTTTT.

This clonotype was found many times. The chain recombines TRBV20-1 with TRBJ2-5; a weak D match, TRBD2 (5 bases). This CDR3 has 14 residues. Trimming took 1 base from V and 4 from J, leaving 13 bases between them. Germline values: CDR1 DFQATT, CDR2 SNEGSKA (reference sequence). This CDR3 is CSARGGLPAETQYF. The CDR3 nucleotides are TGCAGTGCTAGAGGTGGACTGCCAGCAGAGACCCAGTACTTC.

This clonotype was observed a handful of times. The J gene is TRBJ1-1, the V gene TRBV20-1; the D gene is possibly TRBD1 (5 bases). This CDR3 is built from 13 residues. The V gene lost 2 bases and the J gene lost 0 bases, with 7 bases spanning the gap. Germline values: CDR1 DFQATT, CDR2 SNEGSKA (reference sequence). This CDR3 is CSARRQLNTEAFF. In nucleotides, the CDR3 is TGCAGTGCTAGACGACAGCTGAACACTGAAGCTTTCTTT.

This clonotype came up many times. The chain combines TRBV7-8 with TRBJ1-1; maybe TRBD1 (6 bases). Trimming removed 3 bases from V and 5 bases from J, with 10 bases in between. The germline CDR1 and CDR2 sequences are SGHVS and FQNEAQ. The CDR3 contains 13 residues. CDR3 DNA sequence: TGTGCCAGCAGCTTCGAAGGGGGGACTGAAGCTTTCTTT. Amino acids: CASSFEGGTEAFF.

CDR3 sequence (DNA): TGTGCCAGCAGGCCCCCGGGACAGAATAATTCACCCCTCCACTTT. Translated: CASRPPGQNNSPLHF. The V gene is TRBV6-1, the J gene TRBJ1-6, with TRBD1 matching over 7 bases. The CDR3 is 15 residues long. The V gene end was trimmed by 6 bases and the J gene end by 5 bases; junction bases not matched to a gene: 7. The germline gives CDR1 MNHNS, CDR2 SASEGT.

J is TRBJ2-1 and V is TRBV20-1; TRBD2 matches at 13 bases. Unmatched junction bases numbered 6, after V lost 6 bases and J lost 4 bases. There are 15 residues in the CDR3. Germline V gene lookup returns CDR1 DFQATT and CDR2 SNEGSKA (reference sequence). CDR3: CSAPAGLAGYNEQFF. The CDR3, as DNA: TGCAGTGCCCCGGCGGGACTAGCGGGGTACAATGAGCAGTTCTTC.

V usage is TRBV2 and J usage is TRBJ1-1; TRBD1 might be the D (5 bases). Germline assignment: CDR1 SNHLY and CDR2 FYNNEI. The CDR3 covers 13 residues. Trimming left V 3 bases short and J 11 bases short, with 16 bases between. DNA of the CDR3: TGTGCCAGCAGTGATGGCAGGGAGTTCGGGGCTTTCTTT. Protein sequence: CASSDGREFGAFF.

This clonotype was observed a handful of times. The chain combines TRBV6-1 with TRBJ1-4, with a possible D match to TRBD1 (6 bases). Germline V lookup: CDR1 MNHNS, CDR2 SASEGT. The V and J ends lost 11 bases and 8 bases respectively, with 21 bases between them. The CDR3 is 14 amino acids. The CDR3 region is CACHRDRGYEKLFF. As DNA, the CDR3 is TGTGCCTGCCACAGGGATCGCGGTTACGAAAAACTGTTTTTT.

The chain recombines TRBV7-2 with TRBJ2-7; 11 bases are a match to TRBD2. The germline CDR1 and CDR2 sequences are SGHTA and FQGNSA. The CDR3 spans 15 residues. Losses at the gene ends were 5 bases for V and 12 bases for J; bases not matched to a gene: 15. CDR3 region: CASSGSTGTSGRWYF. The CDR3 region has the DNA TGTGCCAGCAGCGGGTCCACCGGGACTAGCGGAAGATGGTACTTC. Full variable domain (outside the CDR3, taken from reference TRBV7-2 and TRBJ2-7): GAGVSQSPSNKVTEKGKDVELRCDPISGHTALYWYRQSLGQGLEFLIYFQGNSAPDKSGLPSDRFSAERTGGSVSTLTIQRTQQEDSAVYLCASSGSTGTSGRWYFGPGTRLTVT.

This chain uses TRBV6-1 with TRBJ2-5; TRBD1 is a possible D gene (5 bases). The CDR3 has 14 residues. Trimming removed 6 bases at V and 5 bases at J, with 16 bases between. Germline CDR1 MNHNS, CDR2 SASEGT. CDR3 nucleotide sequence: TGTGCCAGCAGCTCGGGTCCGAAGGGGGAGACCCAGTACTTC. Its translation is CASSSGPKGETQYF.

This clonotype was counted a few times. The rearrangement joins TRBV29-1 to TRBJ2-1; 8 positions agree with TRBD2. The V and J ends lost 6 bases and 0 bases, in that order; junction bases with no gene match: 16. Germline V gene lookup returns CDR1 SQVTM and CDR2 ANQGSEA. CDR3 size: 18 residues. CDR3 sequence reads: CSVGGEALRSSSYNEQFF. The CDR3 DNA reads as TGCAGCGTCGGGGGGGAGGCGCTTCGTTCGAGCTCCTACAATGAGCAGTTCTTC.

The V gene is TRBV4-1, the J gene TRBJ2-7, with a tentative D call TRBD2 (6 bases). The germline V and J ends were trimmed by 1 base and 1 base, with 14 bases remaining between them. CDR1 and CDR2 (germline): MGHRA, YSYEKL. The CDR3 spans 16 residues. The CDR3 DNA reads as TGCGCCAGCAGCCAAGGGTGGGTGGGACTTTCCTACGAGCAGTACTTC. Its translation is CASSQGWVGLSYEQYF.

This clonotype was recorded a few times. The gene calls are TRBV12-3 or TRBV12-4 and TRBJ2-2, with D unresolved. The CDR3 is 15 amino acids. Trimming pared 0 bases from V and 1 base from J, leaving 6 bases between. DNA for the CDR3: TGTGCCAGCAGTTTAGCGGACCTGAACACCGGGGAGCTGTTTTTT. Protein product: CASSLADLNTGELFF.

This clonotype was found many times. This rearrangement joins TRBV5-6 to TRBJ2-7; D perhaps matches TRBD2 (6 bases). The germline CDR1 and CDR2 sequences are SGHDT and YYEEEE. CDR3 size: 13 residues. Trimming removed 5 bases from V and 7 bases from J, with 16 bases in between. Here the CDR3 reads CASSGRLVGEQYF. The CDR3 DNA reads TGTGCCAGCAGTGGAAGACTAGTGGGGGAGCAGTACTTC.

This clonotype was recorded a few times. The V gene is TRBV6-1, the J gene TRBJ2-5; D remains unclear. V lost 6 bases to trimming and J lost 1 base, with 12 bases between them. The CDR3 is 14 amino acids. Germline V gives CDR1 MNHNS, CDR2 SASEGT. The CDR3: CASRVMTPQETQYF. The DNA for the CDR3 is TGTGCCAGCAGGGTAATGACCCCCCAAGAGACCCAGTACTTC.

This clonotype was seen many times. This chain uses TRBV7-2 with TRBJ1-5, with D hard to call. The CDR3 runs to 13 residues. V lost 2 bases, J lost 7 bases, and 9 bases lay in between. Looked up from germline, CDR1 is SGHTA and CDR2 is FQGNSA. CDR3 residues: CASSLWSDQPQHF. CDR3 nucleotides: TGTGCCAGCAGCTTATGGAGTGACCAGCCCCAGCATTTT.

This clonotype appeared many times. J is TRBJ2-6 and V is TRBV5-1; maybe TRBD1 (6 bases). Germline values: CDR1 SGHRS, CDR2 YFSETQ. Trimming removed 6 bases from V and 1 base from J, with 11 bases in between. The CDR3 is made up of 15 amino acids. For the CDR3, the DNA is TGCGCCAGCAAGACGGACAGTTCTGGGGCCAACGTCCTGACTTTC. Translation gives CASKTDSSGANVLTF.

This clonotype has ten or more counts. The gene calls are TRBV20-1 and TRBJ2-1, with 9 bases identical to TRBD2. In germline, CDR1 is DFQATT, CDR2 SNEGSKA (reference sequence). The CDR3 has 15 residues. Trimming removed 0 bases from V and 8 bases from J; junction bases left unmatched: 8. The CDR3 sequence: CSARDPSGRIDEQFF. DNA of the CDR3: TGCAGTGCTAGAGATCCCAGCGGGAGGATCGATGAGCAGTTCTTC.

This clonotype occurred a few times. The CDR3 DNA follows: TGTGCCTCTACGGAGGCAGGGGGCAATCAGCCCCAGCATTTT. This translates into CASTEAGGNQPQHF. The V gene is TRBV10-3, the J gene TRBJ1-5; TRBD1 might be the D (6 bases). The germline gives CDR1 ENHRY, CDR2 SYGVKD. The CDR3 has 14 residues. V lost 11 bases to trimming and J lost 2 bases, with 16 bases between them.

In this sample, this clonotype turned up many times. The gene calls are TRBV7-2 and TRBJ1-5; 7 nucleotides match TRBD1. The ends lost 5 bases at V and 7 bases at J; junction bases unmatched: 5. The CDR3 is 13 amino acids. In germline, CDR1 is SGHTA, CDR2 FQGNSA. CDR3 region: CASSPQGEQPQHF. CDR3 bases: TGTGCCAGCAGCCCTCAGGGGGAACAGCCCCAGCATTTT.

The genes are TRBV13 and TRBJ2-5; TRBD2 matches 11 bases. CDR1 PRHDT and CDR2 FYEKMQ come from the germline V gene (reference sequence). The CDR3 is 17 residues long. The CDR3 loop reads CTCSLGVLAGGRETQYF. CDR3 DNA sequence: TGTACCTGCAGTTTAGGAGTCCTAGCGGGGGGTCGAGAGACCCAGTACTTC.

The table lists this clonotype with a few counts. This sequence joins TRBV6-2 or TRBV6-3 and TRBJ2-1; 12 bases line up with TRBD2. V was clipped by 0 bases and J by 0 bases; unmatched bases: 15. The CDR3 has 22 residues. Germline V gives CDR1 MNHEY, CDR2 SVGEGT. The CDR3 sequence is CASSYSKRSGLAGKPSYNEQFF. The CDR3 DNA sequence: TGTGCCAGCAGTTACTCGAAAAGATCGGGACTAGCGGGCAAACCCTCCTACAATGAGCAGTTCTTC.

The chain employs TRBV20-1 and TRBJ1-2; D possibly corresponds to TRBD1 (5 bases). Trimming took 3 bases from V and 3 from J, leaving 17 bases between them. There are 15 residues in the CDR3. The germline CDR1 and CDR2 sequences are DFQATT and SNEGSKA (reference sequence). This chain's CDR3 is CSASLPTGGDYGYTF. The CDR3, as DNA: TGCAGTGCTAGCCTCCCAACAGGAGGAGACTATGGCTACACCTTC.

By share of the sample, this clonotype is medium-sized. V is TRBV9 and J is TRBJ2-3; D gene ambiguous. This CDR3 is 13 amino acids long. CDR1 and CDR2 from the germline V gene are SGDLS and YYNGEE. Trimming removed 0 bases from V and 6 bases from J, with 8 bases in between. The CDR3 sequence is CASSVATRDTQYF. In DNA, the CDR3 is TGTGCCAGCAGCGTAGCTACGAGGGATACGCAGTATTTT.

This clonotype has just a few counts. The V call is TRBV20-1, the J call TRBJ2-2; unclear D gene. The CDR3 length is 14 residues. Per germline, CDR1 DFQATT and CDR2 SNEGSKA (reference sequence). Here the CDR3 reads CSAVSWGGTGELFF. DNA for the CDR3: TGCAGCGCCGTATCTTGGGGTGGCACCGGGGAGCTGTTTTTT.